The 29 T cell receptor beta chains listed next were all sequenced from one sample in a study of cytomegalovirus exposure and HLA in healthy donors. The PCR ran on 60 Vbeta and 13 Jbeta primers. Sequencing was performed with immunoSEQ multiplex PCR; in TCRdb, only in-frame clones are kept and a portion is missing. Among over 100,000 clones listed, about three fifths were seen once. What was sequenced was PBMCs. These receptors originate from a man aged 40-50 years in good health and CMV-seropositive.

The V gene is TRBV11-1, the J gene TRBJ1-2; 9 nucleotides match TRBD1. V trimming: 5 bases; J trimming: 4 bases; junction bases outside the gene matches: 5. The germline CDR1 and CDR2 sequences are SGHAT and FQDESV (reference sequence). This CDR3 is 14 amino acids long. CDR3 sequence (DNA): TGTGCCAGCAGCGGTACAGGGGGCAGCTATGGCTACACCTTC. Translating it yields CASSGTGGSYGYTF.

This chain joins TRBV7-2 and TRBJ1-5; possibly TRBD1 for D (6 bases). The CDR3 totals 12 residues. V was trimmed by 1 base and J by 10 bases, leaving 8 bases between them. The germline V gene has CDR1 SGHTA and CDR2 FQGNSA. The CDR3 here is CASSLEQGPQHF. The CDR3 coding sequence is TGTGCCAGCAGCTTAGAACAGGGTCCCCAGCATTTT. The full variable domain, its missing parts supplied by reference TRBV7-2 and TRBJ1-5, is GAGVSQSPSNKVTEKGKDVELRCDPISGHTALYWYRQSLGQGLEFLIYFQGNSAPDKSGLPSDRFSAERTGGSVSTLTIQRTQQEDSAVYLCASSLEQGPQHFGDGTRLSIL.

V and J are TRBV18 and TRBJ2-7; D may be TRBD1 (5 bases). The CDR3 is 14 residues long. The germline V gene has CDR1 KGHSH and CDR2 LQKENI. With 0 bases removed from V and 6 bases from J, the gap between germline ends came to 12 bases. CDR3 residues: CASSPPWQGGEQYF. The CDR3 region has the DNA TGTGCCAGCTCACCACCGTGGCAGGGTGGCGAGCAGTACTTC.

J is TRBJ2-7 and V is TRBV6-6; D gene ambiguous. The ends were cut back, 0 bases at V and 4 bases at J, with 10 bases in the middle. The CDR3 runs to 14 residues. Germline CDR1 is MNHNY and CDR2 is SVGAGI (reference sequence). The CDR3 loop reads CASSYSMLAYEQYF. Here the CDR3 DNA reads TGTGCCAGCAGTTACTCGATGTTAGCTTACGAGCAGTACTTC.

The rearrangement uses TRBV2 and TRBJ2-5; TRBD2 aligns across 9 bases. The CDR3 runs 17 residues. V lost 1 base and J lost 7; bases outside the gene matches: 13. In germline, CDR1 is SNHLY, CDR2 FYNNEI. In DNA form, the CDR3 reads TGTGCCAGCAGTGAAGGGGGACTAGCAAGGGTGTCTGGGACCCAGTACTTC. Protein sequence: CASSEGGLARVSGTQYF.

This clone appeared a single time. The V call is TRBV5-1, the J call TRBJ2-3; 9 bases match TRBD2. Trimming took 0 bases from V and 2 from J; bases not matched to a gene: 7. The length of the CDR3 is 17 residues. Germline V gene sequence: CDR1 SGHRS, CDR2 YFSETQ. This CDR3 reads CASSLGASGDLTDTQYF. DNA of the CDR3: TGCGCCAGCAGCTTGGGTGCTAGCGGGGATCTCACAGATACGCAGTATTTT.

The chain couples TRBV13 to TRBJ2-3; the match to TRBD2 covers 12 bases. J gave up 2 bases and V 0 bases, and 9 bases lay outside the gene matches. Germline V gives CDR1 PRHDT, CDR2 FYEKMQ (reference sequence). This CDR3 spans 19 amino acids. The CDR3 DNA reads as TGTGCCAGCAGCTTAGGGCTTCTAGCGGGAGGGGCGAACACAGATACGCAGTATTTT. Amino acids: CASSLGLLAGGANTDTQYF.

V usage is TRBV5-1 and J usage is TRBJ2-1; D might be TRBD2 (5 bases). The CDR3 is 14 amino acids. V was shortened by 0 bases and J by 5 bases, with 9 bases between the two germline ends. Germline V lookup: CDR1 SGHRS, CDR2 YFSETQ. The CDR3 sequence is CASSLGGGHNEQFF. The CDR3 nucleotides are TGCGCCAGCAGCTTGGGTGGAGGACACAATGAGCAGTTCTTC.

The rearrangement links TRBV13 to TRBJ2-7, with TRBD2 identical over 9 bases. Trimming removed 1 base from V and 3 bases from J; junction bases left unmatched: 13. This CDR3 has 18 amino acids. From germline, CDR1 is PRHDT and CDR2 FYEKMQ (reference sequence). The CDR3: CASSLDGRWREGFYEQYF. The CDR3 nucleotides are TGTGCCAGCAGCTTAGACGGTAGATGGCGGGAGGGCTTCTACGAGCAGTACTTC.

This clone was found a few times. V and J are TRBV4-1 and TRBJ2-2; tentatively, D is TRBD1 (5 bases). The CDR3 covers 13 residues. Trimming pared 6 bases from V and 6 bases from J, leaving 11 bases between. Germline V gene sequence: CDR1 MGHRA, CDR2 YSYEKL. The CDR3: CASRQAGSGELFF. CDR3 coding DNA: TGCGCCAGCAGGCAGGCAGGGTCCGGGGAGCTGTTTTTT.

This chain joins TRBV18 and TRBJ2-7; weak D call: TRBD1 (6 bases). This CDR3 has 14 residues. Germline V lookup: CDR1 KGHSH, CDR2 LQKENI. V was pared by 8 bases and J by 4 bases, with 18 bases between. CDR3 protein: CASHLRGVSYEQYF. CDR3 in DNA: TGTGCCAGCCATCTCAGGGGCGTTTCTTACGAGCAGTACTTC.

This clone was detected a few times. The chain employs TRBV5-4 and TRBJ1-5; 8 bases agree with TRBD1. The CDR3 sequence is 17 residues long. Losses at the gene ends were 0 bases for V and 7 bases for J; bases not matched to a gene: 12. Per the germline V gene, CDR1 is SGHNT and CDR2 is YYREEE (reference sequence). CDR3 protein: CASSLAGTGIGPQPQHF. CDR3 DNA: TGTGCCAGCAGCTTGGCCGGGACAGGTATTGGGCCCCAGCCCCAGCATTTT.

This clone appeared once. The V gene is TRBV7-3, the J gene TRBJ2-1; D is perhaps TRBD2 (5 bases). Germline V CDR1 and CDR2: SGHTA, FQGTGA. CDR3 length equals 12 residues. Between the trimmed V and J ends, which lost 5 bases and 6 bases, there was a span of 8 bases. CDR3 region: CASSNEGNEQFF. The CDR3 DNA follows: TGTGCCAGCAGCAACGAGGGCAATGAGCAGTTCTTC.

This chain links TRBV5-1 with TRBJ2-5, with unresolved D. CDR1 and CDR2 from the germline V gene are SGHRS and YFSETQ. The CDR3 length is 14 residues. The V and J ends lost 0 bases and 4 bases respectively, with 10 bases between them. DNA of the CDR3: TGCGCCAGCAGCTTGGCGGTAGCCGGAGAGACCCAGTACTTC. It yields the protein CASSLAVAGETQYF.

The rearrangement joins TRBV19 to TRBJ2-7, with 11 bases matching TRBD1. With 3 bases clipped from V and 7 bases from J, the junction kept 14 bases outside the gene matches. Germline V lookup: CDR1 LNHDA, CDR2 SQIVND (reference sequence). The CDR3 is 17 residues long. Here the CDR3 DNA reads TGTGCCAGTAGTATTCTCGACCAGACGGGACAGGGGGGTGAGCAGTACTTC. It is translated as CASSILDQTGQGGEQYF.

This clone was detected a few times. The chain has TRBV9 and TRBJ2-1, with D maybe TRBD2 (8 bases). Germline V gene data show CDR1 as SGDLS and CDR2 as YYNGEE. This CDR3 is built from 19 residues. Trimming pared 4 bases from V and 5 bases from J, leaving 28 bases between. The CDR3 nucleotides read TGTGCCAGCAGCCTGAGGGGGCCAACTAGCGGTACACAGGACAATGAGCAGTTCTTC. It codes for CASSLRGPTSGTQDNEQFF.

The genes are TRBV4-2 and TRBJ1-2, with TRBD1 matching 8 bases. CDR1 is LGHNA, CDR2 YNFKEQ, per germline. V lost 4 bases and J lost 2; bases outside the gene matches: 3. This CDR3 region has 14 residues. The CDR3 region has the DNA TGTGCCAGCAGCCGCGGACAGGGCAACTATGGCTACACCTTC. It is translated as CASSRGQGNYGYTF.

CDR3 coding DNA: TGTGCCAGCGCGGGACAGCTCCAAGAGACCCAGTACTTC. Protein sequence: CASAGQLQETQYF. The chain recombines TRBV6-5 with TRBJ2-5; TRBD1 is a possible D gene (7 bases). CDR3 length: 13 amino acids. Between the trimmed V and J ends, which lost 8 bases and 1 base, there was a span of 11 bases. Germline CDR1 MNHEY, CDR2 SVGAGI.

V usage is TRBV28 and J usage is TRBJ1-2, with 9 nucleotides matching TRBD1. Per the germline V gene, CDR1 is MDHEN and CDR2 is SYDVKM. J was trimmed by 8 bases and V by 7 bases; bases with no gene match: 5. This CDR3 region has 12 residues. In nucleotides, the CDR3 is TGTGCCAGCACCGGGACAGGGCAAGGCTACACCTTC. Translation gives CASTGTGQGYTF.

This clone occurred a few times. The CDR3, as DNA: TGTGCCAGCAGCCAAAGTGCCGGGACAGGGGACTATGGCTACACCTTC. Encoded protein: CASSQSAGTGDYGYTF. This chain connects TRBV11-1 to TRBJ1-2; the match to TRBD1 covers 10 bases. The germline CDR1 and CDR2 sequences are SGHAT and FQDESV (reference sequence). Trimming removed 5 bases from V and 3 bases from J; junction bases left unmatched: 9. This CDR3 spans 16 amino acids.

Of note for this clone: Other nucleotide sequences in the sample specify the same CDR3. The V gene is TRBV7-8, the J gene TRBJ2-5; no firm D call. The germline gives CDR1 SGHVS, CDR2 FQNEAQ. The CDR3 has 11 amino acids. Between the trimmed V and J ends, which lost 5 bases and 2 bases, there was a span of 3 bases. The CDR3 loop reads CASSPQETQYF. The DNA for the CDR3 is TGTGCCAGCAGCCCTCAAGAGACCCAGTACTTC. Full variable domain (outside the CDR3, taken from reference TRBV7-8 and TRBJ2-5): GAGVSQSPRYKVAKRGQDVALRCDPISGHVSLFWYQQALGQGPEFLTYFQNEAQLDKSGLPSDRFFAERPEGSVSTLKIQRTQQEDSAVYLCASSPQETQYFGPGTRLLVL.

The rearrangement joins TRBV9 to TRBJ2-5; perhaps TRBD2 as D (5 bases). From germline, CDR1 is SGDLS and CDR2 YYNGEE. This CDR3 is 13 amino acids long. Deletions cut 0 bases from V and 6 bases from J, with 9 bases between. DNA of the CDR3: TGTGCCAGCAGCGTAGAAGAGGGCCAGACCCAGTACTTC. Protein product: CASSVEEGQTQYF.

The chain has TRBV11-2 and TRBJ1-1; 12 bases align to TRBD1. Germline CDR1 is SGHAT and CDR2 is FQNNGV. This CDR3 contains 17 residues. The trim removed 6 bases at V and 4 bases at J, leaving 12 bases unmatched. The CDR3 region has the DNA TGTGCCAGCAGGCGCGGGACAGGGGGCGTTTATGGCACTGAAGCTTTCTTT. Translated: CASRRGTGGVYGTEAFF.

This chain uses TRBV4-1 with TRBJ2-3; 10 bases line up with TRBD2. J lost 4 bases, V lost 0 bases, and 1 base had no gene match. Germline V gene sequence: CDR1 MGHRA, CDR2 YSYEKL. The CDR3 extends over 15 amino acids. The CDR3 here is CASSQELAGADTQYF. The CDR3 coding sequence is TGCGCCAGCAGCCAAGAGCTAGCGGGAGCAGATACGCAGTATTTT.

The genes are TRBV6-1 and TRBJ2-5; 15 bases map to TRBD2. From germline, CDR1 is MNHNS and CDR2 SASEGT. The CDR3 loop spans 17 amino acids. The V segment lost 4 bases and the J segment 5 bases; nucleotides outside the gene matches: 8. The CDR3 DNA follows: TGTGCCAGCAGTGGTCGGGGACTAGCGGGGGGAGGTGAGACCCAGTACTTC. Translation gives CASSGRGLAGGGETQYF.

This clone was counted a few times. This chain joins TRBV11-2 and TRBJ2-3; 9 bases match TRBD2. The J segment lost 4 bases and the V segment lost 6 bases, leaving 8 bases of the junction unmatched. Germline V gene sequence: CDR1 SGHAT, CDR2 FQNNGV. The CDR3 loop spans 15 amino acids. The CDR3 spells CASRSAGGRADTQYF. DNA for the CDR3: TGTGCCAGCAGGTCAGCGGGAGGCCGGGCAGATACGCAGTATTTT.

This clone was found a few times. The CDR3 spells CASSSRTFGYTF. The CDR3 nucleotides are TGCGCCAGCAGCTCGAGGACATTTGGCTACACCTTC. This rearrangement joins TRBV5-1 to TRBJ1-2, with a possible D match to TRBD1 (5 bases). CDR3 length: 12 residues. Trimming shortened V by 3 bases and J by 7 bases, and 10 bases separated the two germline ends. Germline V lookup: CDR1 SGHRS, CDR2 YFSETQ.

The chain links TRBV7-7 to TRBJ2-7; TRBD1 is a possible D gene (5 bases). This CDR3 has 13 amino acids. V was cut by 0 bases and J by 3 bases, with 6 bases left in between. The germline V gene has CDR1 SSHAT and CDR2 FNYEAQ (reference sequence). The CDR3 region is CASSLAGDYEQYF. DNA for the CDR3: TGTGCCAGCAGCTTAGCAGGGGACTACGAGCAGTACTTC. Full variable domain (remainder filled in from reference TRBV7-7 and TRBJ2-7): GAGVSQSPRYKVTKRGQDVTLRCDPISSHATLYWYQQALGQGPEFLTYFNYEAQPDKSGLPSDRFSAERPEGSISTLTIQRTEQRDSAMYRCASSLAGDYEQYFGPGTRLTVT.

This clone has more than one count but fewer than ten. The chain couples TRBV4-1 to TRBJ1-3, with D unclear. CDR1 is MGHRA, CDR2 YSYEKL, per germline. This CDR3 contains 15 residues. V lost 1 base and J 1 base, leaving 8 bases between the germline ends. CDR3 loop: CASSQALGSGNTIYF. CDR3 bases: TGCGCCAGCAGCCAAGCTCTAGGATCTGGAAACACCATATATTTT.